This TCR beta chain was retrieved from a study of T cell repertoires in aging, cancer and after chemotherapy. About this clonotype itself: Mismatch with germline at one junction end may stem from a read error.

The template was genomic DNA from peripheral blood, not RNA. Germline CDR1 is MNHNY and CDR2 is SVGAGI (reference sequence). This CDR3 region has 11 residues. Rearranged V-D-J TRB sequences were amplified with a mixed TRB-A/B primer pool. TCRdb redid the calling of the multiplex PCR reads with MiXCR, one entry per CDR3 protein. Here the sample spans 6,000 to 8,500 distinct CDR3 sequences, approximately 22% being singletons. This chain joins TRBV6-6 and TRBJ1-1, with D tentatively TRBD1 (5 bases). This sequence was found in a human donor with a blood cancer. The material sequenced was blood. The CDR3 DNA reads TGTGCCATCAGTGCGGGGGGTGAAGCTTTCTTT. Its protein is CAISAGGEAFF.